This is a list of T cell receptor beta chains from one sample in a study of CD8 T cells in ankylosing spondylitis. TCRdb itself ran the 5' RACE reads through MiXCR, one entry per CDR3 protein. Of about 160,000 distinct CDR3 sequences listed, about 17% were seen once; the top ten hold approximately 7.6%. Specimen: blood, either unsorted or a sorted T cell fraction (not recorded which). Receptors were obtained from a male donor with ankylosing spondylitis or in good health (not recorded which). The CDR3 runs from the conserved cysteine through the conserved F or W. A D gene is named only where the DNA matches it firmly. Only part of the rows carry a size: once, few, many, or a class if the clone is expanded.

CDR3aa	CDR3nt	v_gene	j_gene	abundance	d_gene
CASSWPTGRRYNEQFF	TGTGCCAGCAGCTGGCCAACGGGACGCCGTTACAATGAGCAGTTCTTC	TRBV7-8	TRBJ2-1	-	-
CASSQVPALPQHF	TGTGCCAGCAGCCAAGTGCCGGCGCTGCCCCAGCATTTT	TRBV3-1	TRBJ1-5	-	-
CASSQVFSGYNEQFF	TGTGCCAGCAGCCAAGTGTTTAGCGGCTACAATGAGCAGTTCTTC	TRBV14	TRBJ2-1	few	-
CATSGGTEDTYNEQFF	TGTGCCACCAGTGGGGGGACAGAAGACACCTACAATGAGCAGTTCTTC	TRBV24-1	TRBJ2-1	many	TRBD1
CSANSNYGYTF	TGCAGCGCCAACAGTAACTATGGCTACACCTTC	TRBV29-1	TRBJ1-2	-	-
CASSLLGTSATNEQFF	TGTGCCAGCAGCTTATTGGGGACTAGCGCCACCAATGAGCAGTTCTTC	TRBV7-9	TRBJ2-1	few	TRBD2
CASMSAKETQYF	TGTGCCAGCATGTCGGCAAAAGAGACCCAGTACTTC	TRBV6-2/TRBV6-3	TRBJ2-5	-	-
CASSVARNTEAFF	TGTGCCAGCAGTGTAGCGCGGAACACTGAAGCTTTCTTT	TRBV6-4	TRBJ1-1	few	-
CASSPRSIPGELFF	TGCGCCAGCAGCCCCCGAAGTATTCCCGGGGAGCTGTTTTTT	TRBV5-1	TRBJ2-2	many	-
CASSLDWETRGTEAFF	TGTGCCAGCAGTTTAGACTGGGAAACTAGAGGCACTGAAGCTTTCTTT	TRBV27	TRBJ1-1	few	-
CSARLDNTDTQYF	TGCAGTGCTCGACTAGACAACACGGATACGCAGTATTTT	TRBV20-1	TRBJ2-3	-	-
CASSLGWRTHTQYF	TGTGCCAGCAGCTTAGGTTGGCGAACCCATACGCAGTATTTT	TRBV11-3	TRBJ2-3	few	-
CSVDGRGRNNSGNTIYF	TGCAGCGTTGATGGCAGGGGCCGGAATAACTCTGGAAACACCATATATTTT	TRBV29-1	TRBJ1-3	few	-
CASSLTSPQDTQYF	TGTGCCAGCAGCTTGACTAGCCCCCAGGATACGCAGTATTTT	TRBV5-6	TRBJ2-3	-	-
CASTTTPNTGELFF	TGTGCCAGCACCACTACTCCAAACACCGGGGAGCTGTTTTTT	TRBV6-1	TRBJ2-2	few	-
CSASVREGYQDEQYF	TGCAGTGCTAGTGTGCGGGAGGGTTATCAGGACGAGCAGTACTTC	TRBV20-1	TRBJ2-7	many	TRBD2
CAWSELAYNEQFF	TGTGCCTGGAGTGAGCTGGCCTACAATGAGCAGTTCTTC	TRBV30	TRBJ2-1	few	-
CASSSLAGKAKNIQYF	TGTGCCAGCAGCTCACTAGCGGGAAAAGCCAAAAACATTCAGTACTTC	TRBV7-9	TRBJ2-4	few	TRBD2
CANSQTQGAYEQYF	TGCGCCAACAGCCAAACACAGGGGGCCTACGAGCAGTACTTC	TRBV4-1	TRBJ2-7	-	TRBD1
CASAQGVSYNSPLHF	TGCGCCAGTGCTCAGGGTGTTTCCTATAATTCACCCCTCCACTTT	TRBV4-1	TRBJ1-6	-	-
CASRETQVGARPQHF	TGTGCCAGCAGGGAGACTCAGGTTGGGGCGCGGCCCCAGCATTTT	TRBV12-3/TRBV12-4	TRBJ1-5	-	-
CASSYPETDTQYF	TGTGCCAGCAGTTACCCAGAAACAGATACGCAGTATTTT	TRBV6-2/TRBV6-3	TRBJ2-3	-	-
CSAQRPPTYEQYF	TGCAGTGCCCAAAGGCCTCCCACCTACGAGCAGTACTTC	TRBV20-1	TRBJ2-7	many	-
CATSPSQGYGYTF	TGCGCCACCTCACCGTCCCAGGGCTATGGCTACACCTTC	TRBV5-1	TRBJ1-2	many	-
CASSLIRDHNEQFF	TGTGCCAGCTCGCTGATCCGAGACCACAATGAGCAGTTCTTC	TRBV18	TRBJ2-1	few	-
CASSLIVADEQFF	TGCGCCAGCAGCTTGATCGTCGCAGATGAGCAGTTCTTC	TRBV5-1	TRBJ2-1	many	-
CSVEKGSSGNTIYF	TGCAGCGTTGAAAAAGGCTCCTCTGGAAACACCATATATTTT	TRBV29-1	TRBJ1-3	-	-
CASSISGGSYEQYF	TGTGCCAGCAGCATAAGCGGGGGCTCCTACGAGCAGTACTTC	TRBV9	TRBJ2-7	-	TRBD2
CCARRRPGLEFYEQYF	TGCTGTGCTAGACGACGGCCGGGACTAGAATTCTACGAGCAGTACTTC	TRBV20-1	TRBJ2-7	-	TRBD2
CASSLEPILNTEAFF	TGTGCCAGCAGTCTCGAACCAATCTTGAACACTGAAGCTTTCTTT	TRBV28	TRBJ1-1	few	-
CASSWGNPNTEAFF	TGTGCCAGCAGCTGGGGTAACCCGAACACTGAAGCTTTCTTT	TRBV11-2	TRBJ1-1	-	-
CSAREPDRGLAGSF	TGCAGTGCTAGAGAGCCGGACAGGGGACTAGCAGGATCCTTC	TRBV20-1	TRBJ2-1	many	-
CASSKRISGREVGTGELFF	TGTGCCAGCAGCAAGAGGATTAGCGGGAGGGAGGTTGGAACCGGGGAGCTGTTTTTT	TRBV7-8	TRBJ2-2	-	TRBD2
CASSPWATRGAFF	TGTGCCAGCAGTCCCTGGGCCACTAGGGGTGCTTTCTTT	TRBV28	TRBJ1-1	few	-
CASSLEGTFEDQPQHF	TGCGCCAGCAGCTTGGAAGGGACATTCGAGGATCAGCCCCAGCATTTT	TRBV5-1	TRBJ1-5	many	-
CSVQSGTRTYEQYF	TGCAGCGTACAATCCGGGACAAGGACCTACGAGCAGTACTTC	TRBV29-1	TRBJ2-7	many	-